The clone carrying this T cell receptor beta chain was seen a handful of times. Its specificity is not known. The authors reverse transcribed all of the isolated RNA, so sequencing captured expressed TCRB transcripts. The protocol was immunoSEQ multiplex PCR, while the TCRdb copy is restricted to in-frame clones and leaves out a portion. The repertoire includes a few hundred thousand clones, more than 9.5% of them detected once, and more than 0.015% sits in the top ten. The record originates from a study of beta chain features in type 1 diabetes. Points from the study as a whole: Within each of all four CD4+ subsets, Type 1 diabetes patients had TCRB CDR3s that were moderately but significantly shorter.

This CDR3 comprises 13 residues. The germline gives CDR1 SGHAT, CDR2 FQDESV (reference sequence). Trimming shortened V by 9 bases and J by 4 bases, and 15 bases separated the two germline ends. The chain joins TRBV11-1 to TRBJ1-1; the D gene is possibly TRBD1 (5 bases). Input material: naive CD4+ T cells from blood. This TCR was recovered from a young woman in good health. CDR3 loop: CASARGAPTEAFF. The DNA of the CDR3 is TGTGCCAGTGCGCGTGGGGCTCCCACTGAAGCTTTCTTT.